The rows below give T cell receptor beta chains drawn from one sample of a study of blood T cells in healthy people across ages. TCRdb analysed the 5' RACE reads with MiXCR anew, one entry per CDR3 protein. The sample includes about 840,000 distinct CDR3 sequences, 25% to 35% of them seen just once. This same sample was also taken into another study, of T cells of mothers and their children.

Material: blood. The source is a woman between 40 and 50 years old in good health. CDR3s include the opening cysteine and the closing phenylalanine or tryptophan. The D gene is left open where the match is weak. The listing skips clone size in some rows; elsewhere it reads once, few, many or a size class.

V gene	clone size	D gene	J gene	CDR3 DNA	CDR3 protein
TRBV11-2	-	TRBD1	TRBJ1-2	TGTACCAGCAGCTCCGGGACAGCTAGCTATGGCTACACCTTC	CTSSSGTASYGYTF
TRBV12-3/TRBV12-4	few	-	TRBJ2-7	TGTGCCAGCAGTTTTGGCGGCGGACCGAGCTCCTACGAGCAGTACTTC	CASSFGGGPSSYEQYF
TRBV7-9	-	-	TRBJ2-1	TGTGCCAGCGGCCCGGGGATAACGAATGAGCAGTTCTTC	CASGPGITNEQFF
TRBV30	many	-	TRBJ1-2	TGTGCCTCGGGCCTCTATGGCTACACCTTC	CASGLYGYTF
TRBV29-1	many	-	TRBJ1-2	TGCAGCGTTGACGGCAGCTATGGCTACACCTTC	CSVDGSYGYTF
TRBV3-1	few	-	TRBJ2-3	TGTGCCAGCAGCCAGGCCAGCAGCACAGATACGCAGTATTTT	CASSQASSTDTQYF
TRBV20-1	-	-	TRBJ1-2	TGCAGTGCTCAGGACGGGGTCTATGGCTACACCTTC	CSAQDGVYGYTF
TRBV6-6	-	TRBD2	TRBJ2-1	TGTGCCAGCAGTTTTCCCGGGACTAGCGCGGCAAGCTCCTACAATGAGCAGTTCTTC	CASSFPGTSAASSYNEQFF
TRBV11-2	few	TRBD1	TRBJ1-1	TGTGCCAGCAGCCTCCCGGGACAGGGAGTGGCTTTCTTT	CASSLPGQGVAFF
TRBV12-3/TRBV12-4	-	TRBD1	TRBJ1-6	TGTGCCAGCAGTTTGACAGGGGGCGACTCACCCCTCCACTTT	CASSLTGGDSPLHF
TRBV7-3	many	-	TRBJ2-1	TGTGCCAGTAGCCGATCTCCAGGGGAATACAATGAGCAGTTCTTC	CASSRSPGEYNEQFF
TRBV10-3	many	-	TRBJ1-1	TGTGCCATCAGGACCGCAGGGAGATGGGACACTGAAGCTTTCTTT	CAIRTAGRWDTEAFF
TRBV9	-	-	TRBJ2-6	TGTGCCAGCAGCGTAGCTTCGAGCTCCGGGGCCAACGTCCTGACTTTC	CASSVASSSGANVLTF
TRBV4-2	-	TRBD1	TRBJ2-3	TGTGCCAGCAGCCGTACCGGGACAGCTGCACAAGATACGCAGTATTTT	CASSRTGTAAQDTQYF
TRBV7-9	few	TRBD1	TRBJ2-7	TGTGCCACCAGAGTCGACAGGGGGGGTCCCTACGAGCAGTACTTC	CATRVDRGGPYEQYF
TRBV2	many	-	TRBJ2-7	TGTGCCAGCAGTGAAGAAGGGACCTACGAGCAGTACTTC	CASSEEGTYEQYF
TRBV6-1	-	-	TRBJ2-7	TGTGCCAGCAGGGAAGATACGGGGTCAGACGAGCAGTACTTC	CASREDTGSDEQYF
TRBV18	few	-	TRBJ2-4	TGTGCCAGCTCGCCGCGGACGGTCAGACAAAACATTCAGTACTTC	CASSPRTVRQNIQYF
TRBV4-3	many	-	TRBJ1-2	TGCGCCAGCAGCCAAGTCCCCCCTATCGGGGCCTTATATGGCTACACCTTC	CASSQVPPIGALYGYTF